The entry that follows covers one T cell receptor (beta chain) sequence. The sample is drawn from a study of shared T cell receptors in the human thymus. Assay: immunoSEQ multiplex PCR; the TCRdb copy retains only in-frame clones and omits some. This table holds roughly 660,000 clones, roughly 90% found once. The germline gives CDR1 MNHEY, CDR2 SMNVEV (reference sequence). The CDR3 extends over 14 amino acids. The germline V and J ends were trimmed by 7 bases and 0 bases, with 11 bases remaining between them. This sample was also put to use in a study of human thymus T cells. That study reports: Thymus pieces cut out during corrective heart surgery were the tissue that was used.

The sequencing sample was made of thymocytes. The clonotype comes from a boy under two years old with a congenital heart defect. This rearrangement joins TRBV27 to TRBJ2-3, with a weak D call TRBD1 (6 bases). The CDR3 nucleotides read TGTGCCAGCAAGACAGGACCTAGCACAGATACGCAGTATTTT. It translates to CASKTGPSTDTQYF.